The 25 T cell receptor beta chains listed next were all sequenced from one sample in a study of T cell responses to AZD1222 COVID-19 vaccine. The method was immunoSEQ multiplex PCR; TCRdb's version includes in-frame clones alone and lacks a portion of them. Here the sample spans 72,000 or so clones, 75% to 90% being singletons. The sample in question was peripheral blood, obtained on day 0 of AZD1222 vaccination. The receptor source for this set is an adult in good health.

The sample holds one count of this clone. This chain connects TRBV6-5 to TRBJ2-1; TRBD1 might be the D (6 bases). The CDR3 consists of 13 residues. From germline, CDR1 is MNHEY and CDR2 SVGAGI. The V end was cut by 6 bases, the J end by 9 bases, with 15 bases between. CDR3 sequence (DNA): TGTGCCAGCAGCAGAGACAGGTTCGGTGAGCAGTTCTTC. Translating gives CASSRDRFGEQFF.

The chain joins TRBV6-5 to TRBJ2-7, with D unclear. The CDR3 has 16 residues. The V gene's germline CDR1 is MNHEY and CDR2 SVGAGI. Trimming shortened V by 4 bases and J by 0 bases, and 16 bases separated the two germline ends. The CDR3 here is CASSFSQTVPSYEQYF. The CDR3 region has the DNA TGTGCCAGCAGTTTTTCCCAAACAGTGCCCTCCTACGAGCAGTACTTC.

The gene calls are TRBV9 and TRBJ1-6; no clear D gene. The CDR3 sequence is 13 residues long. Germline lookup yields CDR1 SGDLS and CDR2 YYNGEE. The V and J ends lost 4 bases and 5 bases respectively, with 7 bases between them. CDR3 bases: TGTGCCAGCAGCAAGAGGGATAATTCACCCCTCCACTTT. Translation gives CASSKRDNSPLHF.

The gene calls are TRBV5-6 and TRBJ2-7, with D uncertain. The CDR3 is 12 amino acids. CDR1 is SGHDT, CDR2 YYEEEE, per germline. V gave up 0 bases and J gave up 6 bases, with 7 bases separating them. The CDR3 reads CASSLGFSEQYF. In DNA form, the CDR3 reads TGTGCCAGCAGCTTGGGTTTCAGCGAGCAGTACTTC.

The chain employs TRBV11-1 and TRBJ2-1, with a tentative D call TRBD1 (6 bases). The length of the CDR3 is 16 residues. Between the trimmed V and J ends, which lost 5 bases and 0 bases, there was a span of 14 bases. The germline V gene encodes CDR1 SGHAT and CDR2 FQDESV (reference sequence). CDR3 sequence reads: CASSRQEQSSYNEQFF. The DNA of the CDR3 is TGTGCCAGCAGCCGACAGGAACAGAGCTCCTACAATGAGCAGTTCTTC.

The J gene is TRBJ2-2, the V gene TRBV6-5; tentative D call: TRBD2 (5 bases). V shed 10 bases and J shed 6 bases, with 18 bases lying between them. Germline CDR1 reads MNHEY; CDR2 reads SVGAGI. CDR3 length: 14 residues. The CDR3 protein is CATLERGPAGELFF. CDR3 sequence (DNA): TGTGCCACCCTTGAACGGGGTCCGGCCGGGGAGCTGTTTTTT.

This chain joins TRBV5-1 and TRBJ2-7, with 12 bases identical to TRBD1. This CDR3 has 14 residues. The V gene end was trimmed by 8 bases and the J gene end by 5 bases; junction bases not matched to a gene: 8. The germline V gene encodes CDR1 SGHRS and CDR2 YFSETQ. CDR3 sequence reads: CASSRDRGRNEQYF. The CDR3 DNA follows: TGCGCCAGTTCCCGGGACAGGGGGCGCAACGAGCAGTACTTC.

This clone came up once. This sequence joins TRBV3-1 (or the pseudogene TRBV3-2) and TRBJ1-6; perhaps TRBD1 as D (5 bases). The CDR3 is 13 amino acids. Germline CDR1 LGHDT, CDR2 YNNKEL (reference sequence). Trimming took 2 bases from V and 14 from J, leaving 13 bases between them. The CDR3: CASSQSGTGTLHF. The CDR3 nucleotides read TGTGCCAGCAGCCAAAGCGGGACGGGGACCCTCCACTTT.

The V gene is TRBV19, the J gene TRBJ1-5, with 11 bases that match TRBD1. CDR3 length: 16 residues. J lost 3 bases, V lost 4 bases, and 5 bases had no gene match. CDR1 LNHDA and CDR2 SQIVND come from the germline V gene (reference sequence). As DNA, the CDR3 is TGTGCCAGTAGTACTGGGACAGGGGGTCCCAATCAGCCCCAGCATTTT. Translated, it gives CASSTGTGGPNQPQHF.

This rearrangement joins TRBV24-1 to TRBJ1-1; 8 positions agree with TRBD1. The CDR3 is 21 amino acids. The V gene end was trimmed by 7 bases and the J gene end by 0 bases; junction bases not matched to a gene: 24. Germline assignment: CDR1 KGHDR and CDR2 SFDVKD. The CDR3 region is CATRVIRGRLEESFVNTEAFF. CDR3 bases: TGTGCCACCAGGGTAATCAGGGGGCGCTTAGAGGAGTCGTTTGTGAACACTGAAGCTTTCTTT.

The chain carries TRBV6-2 or TRBV6-3 and TRBJ1-5; no clear D gene. There are 15 residues in the CDR3. Trimming left V 0 bases short and J 7 bases short, with 13 bases between. CDR1 and CDR2 from the germline V gene are MNHEY and SVGEGT. In DNA form, the CDR3 reads TGTGCCAGCAGTTACTCGATTGAGGGTTGGCAGCCCCAGCATTTT. This encodes CASSYSIEGWQPQHF.

The rearrangement joins TRBV7-9 to TRBJ1-5; 8 bases align to TRBD1. CDR1 SEHNR and CDR2 FQNEAQ come from the germline V gene (reference sequence). The CDR3 consists of 15 residues. The V and J ends lost 3 bases and 4 bases, in that order; junction bases with no gene match: 5. The CDR3 DNA is TGTGCCAGCAGCTTTGGGACAGGAGGGAATCAGCCCCAGCATTTT. Translating it yields CASSFGTGGNQPQHF.

This clone showed up just a few times. CDR3 in amino acids: CASSPIGETQYF. CDR3 bases: TGTGCCAGCAGCCCTATCGGGGAGACCCAGTACTTC. The chain carries TRBV7-9 and TRBJ2-5; D not certain. This CDR3 spans 12 amino acids. V was trimmed by 5 bases and J by 5 bases, leaving 9 bases between them. Germline V gene lookup returns CDR1 SEHNR and CDR2 FQNEAQ (reference sequence).

The chain employs TRBV19 and TRBJ1-5, with 7 positions matching TRBD1. The trim removed 9 bases at V and 7 bases at J, leaving 6 bases unmatched. The CDR3 runs to 12 residues. CDR1 is LNHDA and CDR2 is SQIVND in the germline V gene (reference sequence). CDR3 in amino acids: CASTDRKQPQHF. DNA for the CDR3: TGTGCCAGCACGGACAGGAAGCAGCCCCAGCATTTT.

The chain links TRBV7-9 to TRBJ2-3, with 12 bases aligning to TRBD2. The V and J ends lost 5 bases and 6 bases, in that order; junction bases with no gene match: 6. Germline CDR1 reads SEHNR; CDR2 reads FQNEAQ (reference sequence). The CDR3 loop spans 15 amino acids. The CDR3 nucleotides read TGTGCCAGCAGCACTCTAGCGGGAGGGCCGGATACGCAGTATTTT. Translation: CASSTLAGGPDTQYF.

The CDR3 protein is CASTTGYNEQFF. CDR3 sequence (DNA): TGTGCCAGCACTACGGGTTACAATGAGCAGTTCTTC. The chain combines TRBV6-5 with TRBJ2-1; no clear D gene. CDR1 is MNHEY and CDR2 is SVGAGI in the germline V gene. CDR3 size: 12 residues. The V and J ends lost 7 bases and 4 bases respectively, with 8 bases between them.

This sequence joins TRBV6-5 and TRBJ2-3; D is possibly TRBD2 (6 bases). Trimming took 6 bases from V and 4 from J, leaving 14 bases between them. The germline gives CDR1 MNHEY, CDR2 SVGAGI. The CDR3 has 14 amino acids. This CDR3 reads CASRTLGGADTQYF. The CDR3 nucleotides are TGTGCCAGCAGGACCCTCGGAGGGGCAGATACGCAGTATTTT.

The J gene is TRBJ1-1, the V gene TRBV7-9, with D tentatively TRBD1 (5 bases). Trimming removed 1 base from V and 7 bases from J, with 13 bases in between. Germline assignment: CDR1 SEHNR and CDR2 FQNEAQ (reference sequence). The CDR3 runs 14 residues. CDR3 residues: CASSLVSPTDEAFF. CDR3 DNA: TGTGCCAGCAGCTTAGTTTCCCCGACAGATGAAGCTTTCTTT.

The chain joins TRBV10-1 to TRBJ2-3, with D tentatively TRBD2 (6 bases). This CDR3 is built from 14 residues. The V gene's germline CDR1 is WNHNN and CDR2 SYGVQD (reference sequence). The V and J ends lost 8 bases and 2 bases respectively, with 14 bases between them. In nucleotides, the CDR3 is TGCGCCAGCTCTTACTTAGCGGCCACAGATACGCAGTATTTT. This codes for CASSYLAATDTQYF.

This rearrangement joins TRBV11-2 to TRBJ1-1; D is possibly TRBD1 (5 bases). The germline V gene has CDR1 SGHAT and CDR2 FQNNGV. The ends were cut back, 5 bases at V and 4 bases at J, with 17 bases in the middle. This CDR3 comprises 15 residues. CDR3 residues: CASSPLGGGATEAFF. CDR3 sequence (DNA): TGTGCCAGCAGCCCCTTGGGGGGAGGGGCCACTGAAGCTTTCTTT.

J is TRBJ2-1 and V is TRBV5-5, with D uncertain. From germline, CDR1 is SGHKS and CDR2 YYEKEE (reference sequence). The CDR3 consists of 17 residues. The ends were cut back, 0 bases at V and 0 bases at J, with 13 bases in the middle. CDR3 protein: CASSLEPRPSSYNEQFF. In DNA form, the CDR3 reads TGTGCCAGCAGCTTGGAACCTAGACCGAGCTCCTACAATGAGCAGTTCTTC.

This chain joins TRBV19 and TRBJ1-5; D is possibly TRBD1 (6 bases). The CDR3 loop spans 16 amino acids. V dropped 5 bases and J dropped 5 bases, with 19 bases sitting between them. Germline V CDR1 and CDR2: LNHDA, SQIVND (reference sequence). CDR3 protein: CASSRKGQYSYQPQHF. CDR3 DNA: TGTGCCAGTAGTCGAAAGGGACAATACTCTTATCAGCCCCAGCATTTT.

The chain recombines TRBV7-8 with TRBJ2-2; D unclear. The length of the CDR3 is 15 residues. Germline-derived CDR1 and CDR2 are SGHVS and FQNEAQ. With 1 base removed from V and 6 bases from J, the gap between germline ends came to 12 bases. The CDR3 DNA reads as TGTGCCAGCAGCTTAGGGAAAAGTTGGGCCGGGGAGCTGTTTTTT. Translation gives CASSLGKSWAGELFF.

This chain uses TRBV6-5 with TRBJ1-6; maybe TRBD1 (6 bases). The V gene's germline CDR1 is MNHEY and CDR2 SVGAGI. CDR3 length: 13 amino acids. The V end lost 8 bases, the J end lost 7 bases, and 12 bases lay between the germline ends. This chain's CDR3 is CASLTGSNSPLHF. The CDR3 nucleotides are TGTGCCAGCCTTACAGGGTCAAATTCACCCCTCCACTTT.

The chain is built from TRBV29-1 and TRBJ1-1, with D unresolved. The CDR3 is 12 residues long. Germline V gives CDR1 SQVTM, CDR2 ANQGSEA. V was cut by 7 bases and J by 4 bases, with 13 bases left in between. The DNA for the CDR3 is TGCAGCGGGGGTGAGATGAGCACTGAAGCTTTCTTT. Translating it yields CSGGEMSTEAFF.